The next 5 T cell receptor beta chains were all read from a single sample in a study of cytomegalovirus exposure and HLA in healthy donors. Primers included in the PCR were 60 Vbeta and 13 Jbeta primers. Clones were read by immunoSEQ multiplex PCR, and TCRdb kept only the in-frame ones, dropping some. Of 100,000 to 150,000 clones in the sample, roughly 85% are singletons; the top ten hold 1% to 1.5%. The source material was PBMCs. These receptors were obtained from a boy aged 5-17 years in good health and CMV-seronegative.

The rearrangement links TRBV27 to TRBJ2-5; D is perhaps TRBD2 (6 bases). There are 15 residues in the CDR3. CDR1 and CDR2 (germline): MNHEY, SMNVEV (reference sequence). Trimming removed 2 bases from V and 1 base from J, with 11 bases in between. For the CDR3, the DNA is TGTGCCAGCAGTTTAGGGAGGAGATCCCAAGAGACCCAGTACTTC. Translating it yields CASSLGRRSQETQYF.

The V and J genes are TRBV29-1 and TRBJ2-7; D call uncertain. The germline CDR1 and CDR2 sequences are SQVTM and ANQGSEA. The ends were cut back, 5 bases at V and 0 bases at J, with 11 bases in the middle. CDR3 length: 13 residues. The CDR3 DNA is TGCAGCGTTCGATCAGGTGGCTCCTACGAGCAGTACTTC. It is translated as CSVRSGGSYEQYF.

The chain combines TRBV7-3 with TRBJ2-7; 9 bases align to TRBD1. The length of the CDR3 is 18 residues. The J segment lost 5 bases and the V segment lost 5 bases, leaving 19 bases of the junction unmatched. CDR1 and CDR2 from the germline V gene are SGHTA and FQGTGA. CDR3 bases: TGTGCCAGCAGCCTAAACCCCCACAGAACAGGGGGCATCGACGAGCAGTACTTC. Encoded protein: CASSLNPHRTGGIDEQYF.

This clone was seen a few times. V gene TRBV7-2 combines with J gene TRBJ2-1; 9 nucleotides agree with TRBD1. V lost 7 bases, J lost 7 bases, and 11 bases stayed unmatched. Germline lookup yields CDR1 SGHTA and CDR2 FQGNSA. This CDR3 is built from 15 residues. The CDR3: CASTTGTGTWNEQFF. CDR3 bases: TGTGCCAGCACCACCGGGACAGGGACATGGAATGAGCAGTTCTTC.

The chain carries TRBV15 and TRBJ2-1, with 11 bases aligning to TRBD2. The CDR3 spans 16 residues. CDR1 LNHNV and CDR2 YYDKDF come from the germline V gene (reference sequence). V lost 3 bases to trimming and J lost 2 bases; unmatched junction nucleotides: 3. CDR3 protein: CATSRGGLAAYNEQFF. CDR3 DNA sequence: TGTGCCACCAGCAGGGGGGGACTAGCGGCCTACAATGAGCAGTTCTTC.